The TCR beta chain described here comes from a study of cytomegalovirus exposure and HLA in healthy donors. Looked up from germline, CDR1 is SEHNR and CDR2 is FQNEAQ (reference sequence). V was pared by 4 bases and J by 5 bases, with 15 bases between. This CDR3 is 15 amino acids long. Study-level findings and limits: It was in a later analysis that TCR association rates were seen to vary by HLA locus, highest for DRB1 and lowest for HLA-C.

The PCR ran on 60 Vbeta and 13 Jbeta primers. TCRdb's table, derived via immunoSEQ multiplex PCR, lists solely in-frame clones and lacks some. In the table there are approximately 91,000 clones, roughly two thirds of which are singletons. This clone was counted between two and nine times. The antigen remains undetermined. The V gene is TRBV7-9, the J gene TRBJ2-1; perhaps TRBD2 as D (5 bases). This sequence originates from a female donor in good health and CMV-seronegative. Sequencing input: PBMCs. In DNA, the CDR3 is TGTGCCAGCAGCTCGCAGCGCCGGGGAAACAATGAGCAGTTCTTC. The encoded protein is CASSSQRRGNNEQFF.